This T cell receptor (beta chain) derives from a study of long-term antiretroviral therapy in people with HIV. This clone came up once. Roughly 0.85-11 million cryopreserved PBMC were held in samples before DNA extraction. The ends lost 6 bases at V and 1 base at J; junction bases unmatched: 8. Germline assignment: CDR1 MNHEY and CDR2 SMNVEV (reference sequence). The CDR3 covers 15 residues. Assay version v3.0 of immunoSEQ was used, and it was run at survey level. TCRdb's table, derived via immunoSEQ multiplex PCR, lists solely in-frame clones and lacks some. Among 21,000 or so clones listed, about 88% were seen once.

Specimen: unsorted PBMCs, collected 2.3 years after starting antiretroviral therapy. The genes are TRBV27 and TRBJ2-5; the match to TRBD2 covers 7 bases. The clonotype comes from a man in his sixties with HIV. The CDR3 sequence is CASSPGTGGQETQYF. The CDR3 DNA follows: TGTGCCAGCAGCCCGGGGACGGGAGGCCAAGAGACCCAGTACTTC.